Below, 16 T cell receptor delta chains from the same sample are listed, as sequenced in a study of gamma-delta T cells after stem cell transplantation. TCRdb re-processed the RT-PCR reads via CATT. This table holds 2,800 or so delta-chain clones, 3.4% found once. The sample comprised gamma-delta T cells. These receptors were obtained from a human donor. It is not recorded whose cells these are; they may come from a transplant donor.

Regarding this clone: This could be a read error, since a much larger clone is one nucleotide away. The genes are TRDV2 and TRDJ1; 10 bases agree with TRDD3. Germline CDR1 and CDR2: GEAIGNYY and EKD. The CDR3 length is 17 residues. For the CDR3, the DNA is TGTGCCTGTGACACGGTCTTCTTGGGGGATACCACCGATAAACCCATCTTT. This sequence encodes CACDTVFLGDTTDKPIF.

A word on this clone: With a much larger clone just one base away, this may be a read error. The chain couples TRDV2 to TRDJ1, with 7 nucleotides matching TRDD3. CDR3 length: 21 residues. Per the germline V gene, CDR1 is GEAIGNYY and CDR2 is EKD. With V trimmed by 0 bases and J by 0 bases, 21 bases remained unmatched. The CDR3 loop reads CACDTVLTGVSPDGNTDKLIF. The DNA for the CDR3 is TGTGCCTGTGACACCGTCTTAACTGGGGTATCCCCAGACGGAAACACCGATAAACTCATCTTT.

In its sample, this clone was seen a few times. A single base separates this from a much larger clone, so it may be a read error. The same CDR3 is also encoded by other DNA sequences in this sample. CDR3 DNA: TGTGCCTGTGACACGTTGGGAGGAGGGATACTGATTTCATACACCGATAAACTCATCTTT. This gives the protein CACDTLGGGILISYTDKLIF. This sequence joins TRDV2 and TRDJ1, with TRDD3 identical over 7 bases. The CDR3 sequence is 20 residues long. The ends lost 1 base at V and 0 bases at J; junction bases unmatched: 19. Germline assignment: CDR1 GEAIGNYY and CDR2 EKD.

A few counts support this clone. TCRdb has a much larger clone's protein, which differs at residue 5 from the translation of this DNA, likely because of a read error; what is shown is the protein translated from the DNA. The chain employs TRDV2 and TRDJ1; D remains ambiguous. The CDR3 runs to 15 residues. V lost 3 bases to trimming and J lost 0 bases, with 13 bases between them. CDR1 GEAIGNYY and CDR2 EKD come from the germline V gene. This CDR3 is CACDSLEPYTDKLIF. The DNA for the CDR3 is TGTGCCTGTGACTCCCTCGAGCCATACACCGATAAACTCATCTTT.

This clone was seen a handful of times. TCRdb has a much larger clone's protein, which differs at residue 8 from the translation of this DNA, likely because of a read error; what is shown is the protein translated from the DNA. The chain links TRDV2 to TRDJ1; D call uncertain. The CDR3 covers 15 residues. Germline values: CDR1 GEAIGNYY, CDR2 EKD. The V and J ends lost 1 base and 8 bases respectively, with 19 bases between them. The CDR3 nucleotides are TGTGCCTGTGACACGCTTGAAGAGGGACCCCCGAAACTCATCTTT. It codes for CACDTLEEGPPKLIF.

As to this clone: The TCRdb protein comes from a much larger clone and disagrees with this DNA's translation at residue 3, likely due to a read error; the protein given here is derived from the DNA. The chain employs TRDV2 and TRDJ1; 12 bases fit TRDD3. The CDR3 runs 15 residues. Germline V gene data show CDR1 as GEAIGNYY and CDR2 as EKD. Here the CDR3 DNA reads TGTGCCCGTGACACCTGGGGGATACGCTACGATAAACTCATCTTT. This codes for CARDTWGIRYDKLIF.

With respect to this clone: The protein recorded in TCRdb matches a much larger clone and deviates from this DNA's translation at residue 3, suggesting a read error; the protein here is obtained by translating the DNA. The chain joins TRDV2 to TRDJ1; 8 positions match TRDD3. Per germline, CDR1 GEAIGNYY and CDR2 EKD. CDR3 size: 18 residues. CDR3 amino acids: CARDTVGGSREYTDKLIF. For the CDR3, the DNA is TGTGCCCGTGACACGGTTGGGGGATCGAGGGAGTACACCGATAAACTCATCTTT.

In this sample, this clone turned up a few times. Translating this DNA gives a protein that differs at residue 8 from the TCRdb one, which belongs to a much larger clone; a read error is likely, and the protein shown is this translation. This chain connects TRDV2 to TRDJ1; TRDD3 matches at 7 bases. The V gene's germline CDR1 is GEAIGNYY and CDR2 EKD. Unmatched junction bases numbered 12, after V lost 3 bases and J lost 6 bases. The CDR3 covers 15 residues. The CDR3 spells CACDSLSEGYHKLIF. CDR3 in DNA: TGTGCCTGTGACTCCTTGTCTGAGGGATACCATAAACTCATCTTT.

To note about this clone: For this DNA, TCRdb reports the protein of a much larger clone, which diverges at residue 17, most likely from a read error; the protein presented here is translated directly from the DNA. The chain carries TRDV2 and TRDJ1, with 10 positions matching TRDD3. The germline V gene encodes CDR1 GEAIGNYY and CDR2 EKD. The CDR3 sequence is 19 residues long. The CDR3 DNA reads TGTGCCTGTGAACCGCTCGATACTGGGGGATCCCCTGACACCGATAAACCCATCTTT. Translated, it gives CACEPLDTGGSPDTDKPIF.

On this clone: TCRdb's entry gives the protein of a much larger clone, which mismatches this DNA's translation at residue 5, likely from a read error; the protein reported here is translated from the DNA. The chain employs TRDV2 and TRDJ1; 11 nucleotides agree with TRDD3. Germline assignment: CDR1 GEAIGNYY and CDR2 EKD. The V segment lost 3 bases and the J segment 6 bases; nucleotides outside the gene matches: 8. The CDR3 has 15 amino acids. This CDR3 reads CACDPLSGGYHKLIF. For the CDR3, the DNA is TGTGCCTGTGACCCCTTGTCTGGGGGATACCATAAACTCATCTTT.

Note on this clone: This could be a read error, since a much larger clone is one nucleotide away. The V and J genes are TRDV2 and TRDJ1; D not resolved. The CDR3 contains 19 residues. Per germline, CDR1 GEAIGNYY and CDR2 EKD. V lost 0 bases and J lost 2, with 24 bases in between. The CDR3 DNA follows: TGTGCCTGTGACACCGTCAGGCGTACTGAGGGTCCGGGGACCGATAAACTCATCTTT. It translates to CACDTVRRTEGPGTDKLIF.

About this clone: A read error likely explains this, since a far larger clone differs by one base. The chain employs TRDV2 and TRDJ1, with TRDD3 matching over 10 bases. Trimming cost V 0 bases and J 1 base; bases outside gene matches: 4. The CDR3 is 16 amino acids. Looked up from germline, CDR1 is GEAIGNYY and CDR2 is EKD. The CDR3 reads CACDTLTGGCTDKLIF. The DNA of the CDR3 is TGTGCCTGTGACACCTTGACTGGGGGATGCACCGATAAACTCATCTTT.

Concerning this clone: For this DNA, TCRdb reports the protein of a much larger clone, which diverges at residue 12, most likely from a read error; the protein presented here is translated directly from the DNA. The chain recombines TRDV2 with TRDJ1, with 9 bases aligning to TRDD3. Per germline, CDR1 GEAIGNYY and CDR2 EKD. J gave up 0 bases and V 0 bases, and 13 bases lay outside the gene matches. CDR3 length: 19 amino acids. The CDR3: CACDTAELGDRVYTDKLIF. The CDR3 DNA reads TGTGCCTGTGACACCGCGGAACTGGGGGACAGAGTGTACACCGATAAACTCATCTTT.

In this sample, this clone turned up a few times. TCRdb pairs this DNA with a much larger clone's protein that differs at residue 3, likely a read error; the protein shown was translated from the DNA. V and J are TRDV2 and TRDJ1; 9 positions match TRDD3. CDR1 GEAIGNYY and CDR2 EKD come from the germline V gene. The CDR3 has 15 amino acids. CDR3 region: CAYDRLGENTDKLIF. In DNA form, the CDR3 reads TGTGCCTATGACCGACTGGGGGAGAACACCGATAAACTCATCTTT.

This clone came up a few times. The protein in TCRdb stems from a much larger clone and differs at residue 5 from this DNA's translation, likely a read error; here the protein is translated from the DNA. CDR3 residues: CACDRLGDKADKLIF. As DNA, the CDR3 is TGTGCCTGTGACCGACTGGGGGATAAGGCCGATAAACTCATCTTT. The V and J genes are TRDV2 and TRDJ1; 11 bases agree with TRDD3. This CDR3 has 15 amino acids. CDR1 and CDR2 from the germline V gene are GEAIGNYY and EKD. After removal of 3 bases from V and 3 bases from J, the junction contained 5 bases not matched to a gene.

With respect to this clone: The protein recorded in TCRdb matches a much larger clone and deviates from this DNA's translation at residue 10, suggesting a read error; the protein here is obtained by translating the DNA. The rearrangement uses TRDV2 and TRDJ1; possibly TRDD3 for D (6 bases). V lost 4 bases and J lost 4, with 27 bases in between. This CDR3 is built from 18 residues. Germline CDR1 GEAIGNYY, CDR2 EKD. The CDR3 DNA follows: TGTGCCTGTGATCCGGTCGCCGACTGGGTGATACAGTTCGATAAACTCATCTTT. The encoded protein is CACDPVADWVIQFDKLIF.